The following is a T cell receptor (beta chain) sequence with its context. What it binds is not known. The source of the sample is a study of response to subunit inactivated influenza vaccine. General study results and limits: There was a suggestion from the authors that each seasonal influenza vaccination recruits few new T cells.

MiXCR was run by TCRdb on the RT-PCR reads, yielding one entry per CDR3 protein. The sample contains about 830,000 distinct CDR3 sequences, around 18% of which appear only once. Trimming cost V 4 bases and J 6 bases; bases outside gene matches: 8. This CDR3 comprises 14 residues. Germline CDR1 and CDR2: SEHNR and FQNEAQ (reference sequence). This chain joins TRBV7-9 and TRBJ1-2, with 7 bases matching TRBD1. This sequence originates from a man in his fifties or sixties who received an inactivated influenza vaccine. The sequences come from PBMCs from blood, collected about 5 days after vaccination. The DNA of the CDR3 is TGTGCCAGCAGCTCAATACAGGGGATGAATGGCTACACCTTC. Encoded protein: CASSSIQGMNGYTF.